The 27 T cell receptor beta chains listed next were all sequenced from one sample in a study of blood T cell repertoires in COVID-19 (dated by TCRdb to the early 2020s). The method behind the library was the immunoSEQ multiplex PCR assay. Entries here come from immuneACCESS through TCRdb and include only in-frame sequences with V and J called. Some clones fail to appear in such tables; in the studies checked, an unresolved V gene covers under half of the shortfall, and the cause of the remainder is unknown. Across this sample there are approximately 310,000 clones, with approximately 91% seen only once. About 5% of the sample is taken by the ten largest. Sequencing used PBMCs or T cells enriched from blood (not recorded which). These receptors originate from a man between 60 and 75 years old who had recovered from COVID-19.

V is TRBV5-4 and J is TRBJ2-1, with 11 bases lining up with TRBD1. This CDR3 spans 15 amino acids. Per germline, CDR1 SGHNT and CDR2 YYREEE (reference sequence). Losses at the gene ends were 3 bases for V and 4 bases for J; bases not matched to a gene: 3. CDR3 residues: CASSSGQGAYNEQFF. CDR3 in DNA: TGTGCCAGCAGCTCTGGACAGGGGGCGTACAATGAGCAGTTCTTC.

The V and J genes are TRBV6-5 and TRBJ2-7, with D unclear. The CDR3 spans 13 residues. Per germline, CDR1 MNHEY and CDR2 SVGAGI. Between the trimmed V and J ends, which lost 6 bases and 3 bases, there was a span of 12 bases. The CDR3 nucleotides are TGTGCCAGCAGGAACAGAGTTGACTACGAGCAGTACTTC. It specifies CASRNRVDYEQYF.

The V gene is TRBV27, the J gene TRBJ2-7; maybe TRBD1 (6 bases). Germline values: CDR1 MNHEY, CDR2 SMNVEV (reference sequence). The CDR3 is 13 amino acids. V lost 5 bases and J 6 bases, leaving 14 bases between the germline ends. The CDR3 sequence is CASSAPTGPEQYF. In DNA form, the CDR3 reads TGTGCCAGCAGTGCACCAACAGGGCCCGAGCAGTACTTC.

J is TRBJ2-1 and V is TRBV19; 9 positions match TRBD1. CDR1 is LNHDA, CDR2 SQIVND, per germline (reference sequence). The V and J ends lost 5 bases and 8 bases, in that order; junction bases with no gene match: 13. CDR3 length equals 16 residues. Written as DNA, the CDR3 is TGTGCCAGTAGTCCCCCGGGACAGGGAATGGGGGATGAGCAGTTCTTC. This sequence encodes CASSPPGQGMGDEQFF.

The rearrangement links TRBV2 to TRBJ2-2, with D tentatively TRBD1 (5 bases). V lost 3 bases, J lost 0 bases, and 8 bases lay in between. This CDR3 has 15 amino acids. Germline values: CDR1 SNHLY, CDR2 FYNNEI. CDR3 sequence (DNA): TGTGCCAGCAGTGAGTACAGGACGAACACCGGGGAGCTGTTTTTT. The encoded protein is CASSEYRTNTGELFF.

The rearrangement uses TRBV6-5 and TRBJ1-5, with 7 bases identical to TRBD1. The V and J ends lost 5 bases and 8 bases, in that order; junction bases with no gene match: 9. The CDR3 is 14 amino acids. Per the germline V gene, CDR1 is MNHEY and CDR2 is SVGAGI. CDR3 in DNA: TGTGCCAGCAGTACCCGGGACAGCTTCGAGCCCCAGCATTTT. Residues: CASSTRDSFEPQHF.

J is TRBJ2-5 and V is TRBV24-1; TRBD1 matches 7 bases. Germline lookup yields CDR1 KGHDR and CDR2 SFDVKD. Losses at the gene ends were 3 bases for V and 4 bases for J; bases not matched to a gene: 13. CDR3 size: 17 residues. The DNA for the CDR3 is TGTGCCACCAGTGATCGCCACTCGACAGGGCGAGGAGAGACCCAGTACTTC. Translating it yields CATSDRHSTGRGETQYF.

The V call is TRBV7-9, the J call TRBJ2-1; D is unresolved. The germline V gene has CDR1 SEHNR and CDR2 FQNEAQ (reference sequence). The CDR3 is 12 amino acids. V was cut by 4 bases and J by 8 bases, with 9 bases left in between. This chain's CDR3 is CASSSYGDEQFF. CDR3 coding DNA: TGTGCCAGCAGCTCCTATGGAGATGAGCAGTTCTTC.

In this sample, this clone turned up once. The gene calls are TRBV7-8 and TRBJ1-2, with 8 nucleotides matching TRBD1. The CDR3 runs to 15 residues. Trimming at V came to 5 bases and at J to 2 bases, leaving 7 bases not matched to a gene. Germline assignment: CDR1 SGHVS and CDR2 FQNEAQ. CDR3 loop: CASSPRQGINYGYTF. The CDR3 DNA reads TGTGCCAGCAGCCCAAGACAGGGGATAAACTATGGCTACACCTTC.

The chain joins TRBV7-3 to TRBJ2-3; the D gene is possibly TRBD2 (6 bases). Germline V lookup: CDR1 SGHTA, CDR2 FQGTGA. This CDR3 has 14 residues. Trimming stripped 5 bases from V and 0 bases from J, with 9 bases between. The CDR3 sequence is CASSLSGSTDTQYF. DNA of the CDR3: TGTGCCAGCAGCCTTAGCGGTAGCACAGATACGCAGTATTTT.

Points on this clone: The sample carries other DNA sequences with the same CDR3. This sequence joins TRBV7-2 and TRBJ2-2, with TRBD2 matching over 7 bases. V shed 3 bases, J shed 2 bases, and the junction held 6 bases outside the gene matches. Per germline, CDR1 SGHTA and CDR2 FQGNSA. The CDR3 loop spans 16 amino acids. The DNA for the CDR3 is TGTGCCAGCAGCTTGGGTCCTAGCGGAAACACCGGGGAGCTGTTTTTT. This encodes CASSLGPSGNTGELFF. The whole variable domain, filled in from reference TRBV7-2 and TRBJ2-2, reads GAGVSQSPSNKVTEKGKDVELRCDPISGHTALYWYRQSLGQGLEFLIYFQGNSAPDKSGLPSDRFSAERTGGSVSTLTIQRTQQEDSAVYLCASSLGPSGNTGELFFGEGSRLTVL.

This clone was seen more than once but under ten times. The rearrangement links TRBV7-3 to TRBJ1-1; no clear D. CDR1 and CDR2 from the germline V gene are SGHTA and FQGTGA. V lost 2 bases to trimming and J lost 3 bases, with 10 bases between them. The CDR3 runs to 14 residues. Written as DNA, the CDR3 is TGTGCCAGCAGCTTACTGGGTCGGGACACTGAAGCTTTCTTT. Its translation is CASSLLGRDTEAFF.

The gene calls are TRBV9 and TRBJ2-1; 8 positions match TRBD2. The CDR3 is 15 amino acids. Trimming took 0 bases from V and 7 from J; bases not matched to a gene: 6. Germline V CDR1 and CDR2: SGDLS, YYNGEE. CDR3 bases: TGTGCCAGCAGCGTAGGCCTAGCGGGTTGGAATGAGCAGTTCTTC. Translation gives CASSVGLAGWNEQFF.

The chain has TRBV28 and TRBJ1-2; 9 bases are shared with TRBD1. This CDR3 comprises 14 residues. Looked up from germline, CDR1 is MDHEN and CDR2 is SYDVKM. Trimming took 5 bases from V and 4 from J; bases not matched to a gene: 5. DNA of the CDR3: TGTGCCAGCAGTCAACAGGGGGCGTCCTATGGCTACACCTTC. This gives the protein CASSQQGASYGYTF.

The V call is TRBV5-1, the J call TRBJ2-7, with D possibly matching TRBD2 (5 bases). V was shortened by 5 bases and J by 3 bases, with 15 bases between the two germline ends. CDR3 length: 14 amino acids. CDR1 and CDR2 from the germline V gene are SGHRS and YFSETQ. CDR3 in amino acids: CASSPQEDRYEQYF. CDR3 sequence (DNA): TGCGCCAGCAGTCCGCAGGAGGACCGCTACGAGCAGTACTTC. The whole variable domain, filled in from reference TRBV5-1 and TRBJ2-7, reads KAGVTQTPRYLIKTRGQQVTLSCSPISGHRSVSWYQQTPGQGLQFLFEYFSETQRNKGNFPGRFSGRQFSNSRSEMNVSTLELGDSALYLCASSPQEDRYEQYFGPGTRLTVT.

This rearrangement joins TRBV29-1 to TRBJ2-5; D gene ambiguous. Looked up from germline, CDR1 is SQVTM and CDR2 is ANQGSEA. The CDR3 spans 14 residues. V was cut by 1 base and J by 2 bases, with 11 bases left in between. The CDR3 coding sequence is TGCAGCGTTGAAGGGGCGAGTAGTCAAGAGACCCAGTACTTC. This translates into CSVEGASSQETQYF.

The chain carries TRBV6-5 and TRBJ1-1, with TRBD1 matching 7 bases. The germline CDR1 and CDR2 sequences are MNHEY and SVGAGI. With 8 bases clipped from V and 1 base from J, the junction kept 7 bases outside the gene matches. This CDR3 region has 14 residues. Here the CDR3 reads CASAPGQPNTEAFF. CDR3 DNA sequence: TGTGCCAGCGCTCCGGGACAGCCGAACACTGAAGCTTTCTTT.

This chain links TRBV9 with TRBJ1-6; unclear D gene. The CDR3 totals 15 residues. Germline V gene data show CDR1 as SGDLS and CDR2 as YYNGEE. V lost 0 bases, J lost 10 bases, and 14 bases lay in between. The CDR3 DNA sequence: TGTGCCAGCAGCGTAGGCGGCGCAGTTAGGTCACCCCTCCACTTT. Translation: CASSVGGAVRSPLHF.

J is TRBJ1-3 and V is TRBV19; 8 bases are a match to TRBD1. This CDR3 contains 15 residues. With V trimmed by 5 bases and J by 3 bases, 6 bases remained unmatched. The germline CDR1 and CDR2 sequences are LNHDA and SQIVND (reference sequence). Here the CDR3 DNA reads TGTGCCAGTAGTGCGCAGGGGGCGCTTGGAAACACCATATATTTT. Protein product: CASSAQGALGNTIYF.

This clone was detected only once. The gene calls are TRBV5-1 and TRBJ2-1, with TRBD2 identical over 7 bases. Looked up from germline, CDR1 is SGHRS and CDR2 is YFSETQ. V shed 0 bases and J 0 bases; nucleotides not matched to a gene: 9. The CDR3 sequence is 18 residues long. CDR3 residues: CASSLGGRGPGSYNEQFF. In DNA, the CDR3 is TGCGCCAGCAGCTTGGGGGGGAGGGGACCCGGCTCCTACAATGAGCAGTTCTTC.

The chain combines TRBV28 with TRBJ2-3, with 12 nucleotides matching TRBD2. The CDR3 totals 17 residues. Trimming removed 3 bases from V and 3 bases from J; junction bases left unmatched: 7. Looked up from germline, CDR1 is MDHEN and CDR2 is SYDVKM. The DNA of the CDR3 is TGTGCCAGCAGTTTTCTTCGACTAGCGGGAGAGACAGATACGCAGTATTTT. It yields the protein CASSFLRLAGETDTQYF. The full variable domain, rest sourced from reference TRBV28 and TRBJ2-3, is DVKVTQSSRYLVKRTGEKVFLECVQDMDHENMFWYRQDPGLGLRLIYFSYDVKMKEKGDIPEGYSVSREKKERFSLILESASTNQTSMYLCASSFLRLAGETDTQYFGPGTRLTVL.

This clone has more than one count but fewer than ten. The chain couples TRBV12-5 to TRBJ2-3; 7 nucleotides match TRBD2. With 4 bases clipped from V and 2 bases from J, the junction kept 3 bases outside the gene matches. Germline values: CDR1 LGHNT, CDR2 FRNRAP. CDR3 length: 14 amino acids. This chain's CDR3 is CASGWREFTDTQYF. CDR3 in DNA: TGTGCTAGTGGTTGGCGGGAGTTCACAGATACGCAGTATTTT.

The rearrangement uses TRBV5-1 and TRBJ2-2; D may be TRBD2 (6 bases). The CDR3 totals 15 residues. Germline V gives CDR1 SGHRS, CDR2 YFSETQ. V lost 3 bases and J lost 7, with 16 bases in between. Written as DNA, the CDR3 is TGCGCCAGCAGCTACCGGGACTCTCCGGGCGGGGAGCTGTTTTTT. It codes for CASSYRDSPGGELFF.

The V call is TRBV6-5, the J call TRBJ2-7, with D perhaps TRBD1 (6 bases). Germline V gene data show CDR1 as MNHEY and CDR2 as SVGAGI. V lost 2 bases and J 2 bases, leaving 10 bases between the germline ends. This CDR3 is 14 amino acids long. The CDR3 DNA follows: TGTGCCAGCAGTTACCCGGGACAAACCTACGAGCAGTACTTC. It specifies CASSYPGQTYEQYF.

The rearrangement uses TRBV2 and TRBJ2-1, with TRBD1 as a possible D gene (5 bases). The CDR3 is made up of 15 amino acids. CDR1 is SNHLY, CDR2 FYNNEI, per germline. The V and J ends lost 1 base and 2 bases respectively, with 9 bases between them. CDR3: CASSEGRAPYNEQFF. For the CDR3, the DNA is TGTGCCAGCAGTGAAGGCAGGGCCCCCTACAATGAGCAGTTCTTC. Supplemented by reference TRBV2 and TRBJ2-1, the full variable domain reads EPEVTQTPSHQVTQMGQEVILRCVPISNHLYFYWYRQILGQKVEFLVSFYNNEISEKSEIFDDQFSVERPDGSNFTLKIRSTKLEDSAMYFCASSEGRAPYNEQFFGPGTRLTVL.

CDR3 sequence reads: CASSQRQENQPQHF. CDR3 nucleotide sequence: TGCGCCAGCAGCCAAAGACAGGAAAATCAGCCCCAGCATTTT. This chain joins TRBV4-1 and TRBJ1-5; D possibly corresponds to TRBD1 (6 bases). CDR3 length equals 14 residues. Germline CDR1 reads MGHRA; CDR2 reads YSYEKL. The V gene lost 2 bases and the J gene lost 4 bases, with 9 bases spanning the gap.

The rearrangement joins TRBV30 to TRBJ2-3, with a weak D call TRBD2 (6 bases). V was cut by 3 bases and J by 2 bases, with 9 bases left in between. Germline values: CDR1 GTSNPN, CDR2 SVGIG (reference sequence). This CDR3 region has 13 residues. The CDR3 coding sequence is TGTGCCTGGAGCCGGGGGTCCACAGATACGCAGTATTTT. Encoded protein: CAWSRGSTDTQYF.